The T cell receptor (beta chain) under discussion was sequenced for a study of shared clonotypes between healthy human individuals. The length of the CDR3 is 15 residues. Trimming removed 5 bases from V and 2 bases from J; junction bases left unmatched: 7. CDR1 and CDR2 (germline): SGHKS, YYEKEE (reference sequence). Clones were sequenced by immunoSEQ multiplex PCR, and TCRdb holds only the in-frame ones, with some missing. Of 2 million or so clones in the sample, over 85% were seen once. CD8 cells regarded as naive lacked CD45RO, were positively chosen for CCR7, and omitted terminally differentiated effector memory CD45RA+ cells.

This TCR was recovered from a man in his late teens or twenties in good health. This sequence joins TRBV5-5 and TRBJ2-5, with 9 bases aligning to TRBD1. The sequencing sample was made of naive CD8+ T cells sorted from blood. Written as DNA, the CDR3 is TGTGCCAGCAGTTACCGGACAGGGGTACAAGAGACCCAGTACTTC. This codes for CASSYRTGVQETQYF.